This TCR beta chain appears in the sequencing data of a study of patients and donors after allogeneic stem cell transplantation. TCRdb analysed the RT-PCR reads with MiXCR anew, one entry per CDR3 protein. The data contain about 960,000 distinct CDR3 sequences, under 20% of them singletons. Germline-derived CDR1 and CDR2 are SEHNR and FQNEAQ (reference sequence). The junction had 8 bases not matched to a gene; V was cut back by 6 bases and J by 6 bases. This CDR3 region has 14 residues. This clonotype was found a few times. The receptor's source is a human donor who was either an allogeneic HSCT recipient or a stem cell or donor lymphocyte infusion donor (not recorded which). It is not recorded whose cells these are; they may come from a transplant donor. Sequenced material: blood, either unsorted or a sorted T cell fraction (not recorded which). The chain is built from TRBV7-9 and TRBJ2-7, with TRBD1 identical over 10 bases. Written as DNA, the CDR3 is TGTGCCAGCAGTACGGGACAGGGGCGCTCCGAGCAGTACTTC. As protein: CASSTGQGRSEQYF.